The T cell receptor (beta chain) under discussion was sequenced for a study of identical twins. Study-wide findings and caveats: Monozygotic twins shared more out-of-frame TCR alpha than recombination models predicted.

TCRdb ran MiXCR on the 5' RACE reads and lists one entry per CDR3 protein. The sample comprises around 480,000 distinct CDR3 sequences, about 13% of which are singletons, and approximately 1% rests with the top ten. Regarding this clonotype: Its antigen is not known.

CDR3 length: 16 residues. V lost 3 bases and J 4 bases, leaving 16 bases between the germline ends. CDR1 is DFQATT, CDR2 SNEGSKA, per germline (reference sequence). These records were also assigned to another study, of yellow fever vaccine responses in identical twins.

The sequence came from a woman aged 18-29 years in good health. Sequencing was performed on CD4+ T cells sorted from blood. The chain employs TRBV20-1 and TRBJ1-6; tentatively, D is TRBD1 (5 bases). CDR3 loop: CSASLVVGRYNSPLHF. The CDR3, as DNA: TGCAGTGCTAGCCTCGTAGTGGGACGGTATAATTCACCCCTCCACTTT.